The present entry profiles one TCR beta chain with its context. This sample is drawn from a study of patients and donors after allogeneic stem cell transplantation. Each CDR3 protein is one row after TCRdb ran MiXCR on the RT-PCR reads. The sample shows approximately 170,000 distinct CDR3 sequences, approximately 25% of them seen only once. The length of the CDR3 is 12 residues. Per the germline V gene, CDR1 is SEHNR and CDR2 is FQNEAQ (reference sequence). V lost 5 bases and J lost 12, with 16 bases in between. The source is a human donor who was either an allogeneic HSCT recipient or a stem cell or donor lymphocyte infusion donor (not recorded which). It is not recorded whose cells these are; they may come from a transplant donor. The chain links TRBV7-9 to TRBJ1-2; D not certain. Sequenced material: blood, either unsorted or a sorted T cell fraction (not recorded which). CDR3 sequence (DNA): TGTGCCAGCAGCCAAACTCAGACCAACCACACCTTC. It specifies CASSQTQTNHTF.